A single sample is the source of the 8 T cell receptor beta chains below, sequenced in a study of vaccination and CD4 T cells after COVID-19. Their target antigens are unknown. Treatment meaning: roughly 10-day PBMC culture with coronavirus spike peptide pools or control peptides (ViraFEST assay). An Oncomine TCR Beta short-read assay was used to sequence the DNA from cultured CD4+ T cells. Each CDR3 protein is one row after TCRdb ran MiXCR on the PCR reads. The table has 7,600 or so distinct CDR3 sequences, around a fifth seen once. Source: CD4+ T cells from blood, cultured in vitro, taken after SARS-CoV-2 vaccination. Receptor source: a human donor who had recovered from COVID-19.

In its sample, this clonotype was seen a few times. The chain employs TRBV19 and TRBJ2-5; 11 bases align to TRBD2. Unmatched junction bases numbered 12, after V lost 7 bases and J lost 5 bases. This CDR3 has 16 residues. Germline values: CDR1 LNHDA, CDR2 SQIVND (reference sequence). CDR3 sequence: CASKDSTSGVGETQYF. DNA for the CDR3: TGTGCCAGTAAGGATTCGACTAGCGGGGTCGGGGAGACCCAGTACTTC.

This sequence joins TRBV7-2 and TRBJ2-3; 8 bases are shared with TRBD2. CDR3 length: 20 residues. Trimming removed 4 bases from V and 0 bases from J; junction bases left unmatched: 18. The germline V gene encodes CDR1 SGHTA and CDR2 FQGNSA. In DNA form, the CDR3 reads TGTGCCAGCAGCTCGGACGGGTTAGCGGGATTCCATTTTAGCACAGATACGCAGTATTTT. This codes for CASSSDGLAGFHFSTDTQYF.

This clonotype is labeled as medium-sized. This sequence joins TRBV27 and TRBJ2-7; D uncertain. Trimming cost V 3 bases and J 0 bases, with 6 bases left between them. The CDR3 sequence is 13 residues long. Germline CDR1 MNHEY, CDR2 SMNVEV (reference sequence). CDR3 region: CASSFVGSYEQYF. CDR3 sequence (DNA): TGTGCCAGCAGTTTTGTAGGCTCCTACGAGCAGTACTTC.

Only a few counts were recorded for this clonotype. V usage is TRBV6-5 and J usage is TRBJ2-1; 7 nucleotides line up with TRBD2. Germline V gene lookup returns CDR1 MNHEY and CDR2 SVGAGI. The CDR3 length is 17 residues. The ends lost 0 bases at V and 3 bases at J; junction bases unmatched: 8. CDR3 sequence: CASSYSRASGNYNEQFF. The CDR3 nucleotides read TGTGCCAGCAGTTACTCTAGGGCTAGCGGCAACTACAATGAGCAGTTCTTC.

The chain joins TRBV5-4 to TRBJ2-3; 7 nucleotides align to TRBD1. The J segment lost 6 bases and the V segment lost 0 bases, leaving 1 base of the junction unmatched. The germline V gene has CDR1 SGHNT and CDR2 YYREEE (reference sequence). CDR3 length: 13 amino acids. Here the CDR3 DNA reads TGTGCCAGCAGCTTGGGCAGGGGGGATACGCAGTATTTT. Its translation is CASSLGRGDTQYF.

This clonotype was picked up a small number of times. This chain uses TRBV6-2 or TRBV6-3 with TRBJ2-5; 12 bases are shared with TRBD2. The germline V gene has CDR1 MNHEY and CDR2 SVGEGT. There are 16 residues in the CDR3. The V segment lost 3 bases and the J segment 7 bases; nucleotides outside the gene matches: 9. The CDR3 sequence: CASSYPTSGRVGTQYF. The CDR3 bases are TGTGCCAGCAGTTATCCGACTAGCGGGAGAGTGGGGACCCAGTACTTC.

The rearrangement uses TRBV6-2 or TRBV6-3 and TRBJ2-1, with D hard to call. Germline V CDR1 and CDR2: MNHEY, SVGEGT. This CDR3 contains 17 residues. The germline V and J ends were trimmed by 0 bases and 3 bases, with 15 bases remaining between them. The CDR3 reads CASSYSDIWAGYNEQFF. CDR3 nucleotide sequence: TGTGCCAGCAGTTACTCGGATATCTGGGCTGGCTACAATGAGCAGTTCTTC.

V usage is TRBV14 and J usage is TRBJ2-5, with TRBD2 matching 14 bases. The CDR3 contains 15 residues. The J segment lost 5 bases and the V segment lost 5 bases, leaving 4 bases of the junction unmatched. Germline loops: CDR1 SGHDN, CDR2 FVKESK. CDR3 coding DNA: TGTGCCAGCAGCTCGAGACTAGCGGGAGGGGAGACCCAGTACTTC. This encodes CASSSRLAGGETQYF. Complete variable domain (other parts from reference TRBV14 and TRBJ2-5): EAGVTQFPSHSVIEKGQTVTLRCDPISGHDNLYWYRRVMGKEIKFLLHFVKESKQDESGMPNNRFLAERTGGTYSTLKVQPAELEDSGVYFCASSSRLAGGETQYFGPGTRLLVL.